A single sample gave rise to the 10 T cell receptor beta chains below, sequenced in a study of shared clonotypes between healthy human individuals. This table comes from immunoSEQ multiplex PCR, and its TCRdb copy is limited to in-frame clones, with some not included. The sample holds a few million clones, over 90% seen once. Sequencing was performed on naive CD4+ T cells from PBMCs. Indicated subset: CD45RA+ positively selected. Receptor source: a man between 18 and 35 years old in good health. Some clones in this sample may be carry-over from other donors' samples.

V and J are TRBV7-3 and TRBJ1-1; unclear D gene. The CDR3 totals 15 residues. The V gene lost 5 bases and the J gene lost 3 bases, with 16 bases spanning the gap. Germline CDR1 is SGHTA and CDR2 is FQGTGA. This CDR3 reads CASSPRQVPYTEAFF. DNA of the CDR3: TGTGCCAGCAGCCCCCGGCAGGTCCCCTACACTGAAGCTTTCTTT. Based on the CDR3 plus reference TRBV7-3 and TRBJ1-1, the full variable domain is GAGVSQTPSNKVTEKGKYVELRCDPISGHTALYWYRQSLGQGPEFLIYFQGTGAADDSGLPNDRFFAVRPEGSVSTLKIQRTERGDSAVYLCASSPRQVPYTEAFFGQGTRLTVV.

The rearrangement uses TRBV29-1 and TRBJ2-3, with 13 positions matching TRBD2. Per germline, CDR1 SQVTM and CDR2 ANQGSEA. The CDR3 runs 15 residues. V was pared by 4 bases and J by 6 bases, with 7 bases of the junction left unmatched. In DNA form, the CDR3 reads TGCAGCGTTGCCACTAGCGGGGGGGTTTGGGATACGCAGTATTTT. Its translation: CSVATSGGVWDTQYF.

The V call is TRBV28, the J call TRBJ2-7; the D call may be TRBD1 or TRBD2 (5 bases each). Per germline, CDR1 MDHEN and CDR2 SYDVKM. V was trimmed by 6 bases and J by 8 bases, leaving 14 bases between them. The CDR3 is made up of 12 amino acids. In DNA form, the CDR3 reads TGTGCCAGCAGACCTGGGACCGTACAGCAGTACTTC. It yields the protein CASRPGTVQQYF.

The V and J genes are TRBV27 and TRBJ2-5; no clear D. This CDR3 has 13 amino acids. The V end was cut by 7 bases, the J end by 5 bases, with 14 bases between. Germline CDR1 reads MNHEY; CDR2 reads SMNVEV (reference sequence). CDR3 residues: CASKRTRRETQYF. The CDR3 DNA follows: TGTGCCAGCAAACGGACCAGGCGGGAGACCCAGTACTTC.

This clone was seen a single time. This chain links TRBV6-1 with TRBJ2-7; 8 bases agree with TRBD1. The ends lost 5 bases at V and 3 bases at J; junction bases unmatched: 3. The CDR3 totals 13 residues. Germline CDR1 reads MNHNS; CDR2 reads SASEGT. The CDR3 is CASSYTGGYEQYF. Here the CDR3 DNA reads TGTGCCAGCAGTTATACAGGGGGCTACGAGCAGTACTTC.

The chain is built from TRBV25-1 and TRBJ2-5; 10 nucleotides agree with TRBD1. The CDR3 has 18 amino acids. Germline V gives CDR1 MGHDK, CDR2 SYGVNS. The V gene end was trimmed by 8 bases and the J gene end by 5 bases; junction bases not matched to a gene: 20. CDR3 protein: CASAHPTGGRGGGETQYF. For the CDR3, the DNA is TGTGCCAGCGCCCATCCGACAGGGGGCAGGGGAGGCGGGGAGACCCAGTACTTC.

The V gene is TRBV11-2, the J gene TRBJ2-3; 9 bases align to TRBD2. Germline assignment: CDR1 SGHAT and CDR2 FQNNGV. CDR3 length: 16 residues. The J segment lost 3 bases and the V segment lost 4 bases, leaving 8 bases of the junction unmatched. The CDR3 DNA sequence: TGTGCCAGCAGCTCGTGGAGCGGGAGGAGTACAGATACGCAGTATTTT. It specifies CASSSWSGRSTDTQYF. The whole variable domain, filled in from reference TRBV11-2 and TRBJ2-3, reads EAGVAQSPRYKIIEKRQSVAFWCNPISGHATLYWYQQILGQGPKLLIQFQNNGVVDDSQLPKDRFSAERLKGVDSTLKIQPAKLEDSAVYLCASSSWSGRSTDTQYFGPGTRLTVL.

This chain uses TRBV18 with TRBJ2-3; the D gene is possibly TRBD1 (5 bases). CDR1 and CDR2 from the germline V gene are KGHSH and LQKENI. V was trimmed by 0 bases and J by 1 base, leaving 5 bases between them. This CDR3 region has 14 residues. This CDR3 is CASSPPQGTDTQYF. CDR3 coding DNA: TGTGCCAGCTCACCACCACAGGGCACAGATACGCAGTATTTT.

The chain joins TRBV28 to TRBJ1-2; D ambiguous. The CDR3 spans 13 residues. Per the germline V gene, CDR1 is MDHEN and CDR2 is SYDVKM. V was clipped by 7 bases and J by 2 bases, with 11 bases between them. The CDR3 is CASNSGLNYGYTF. The CDR3 DNA reads TGTGCCAGCAATTCGGGGTTAAACTATGGCTACACCTTC.

This clone showed up just once. The V call is TRBV5-8, the J call TRBJ1-2, with a weak D call TRBD1 (5 bases). This CDR3 region has 13 residues. The V gene's germline CDR1 is SGHTS and CDR2 YDEGEE. Deletions cut 0 bases from V and 6 bases from J, with 9 bases between. CDR3 DNA sequence: TGTGCCAGCAGCTTGGCGCAGGGCGATGGCTACACCTTC. It yields the protein CASSLAQGDGYTF.